This entry features one TCR beta chain sequence. This clonotype was recorded only once. The antigen it binds to is not known. Per-base qualities were not stored, and no clone one base away is much larger. One read gives only weak evidence. The source of the sample is a study of blood T cells in healthy people across ages (dated by TCRdb to the mid-2010s). With respect to the entire study: Template switching captured roughly one uniquely barcoded TCR beta cDNA molecule per two T cells in model experiments. The donors were divided into four age groups: young (average approximately 16 years), middle-aged (roughly 40), aged (approximately 64) and long-lived (about 90). For two donors (one aged 18 to 29 and one aged 80 or older), the study analyzed two additional independent replicas of 1 million unique cDNA reads from the same blood draw. To avoid experimental bias, donors of different ages were randomly spread across the sequencing lanes. Age-related changes in TCR beta repertoire diversity were measured in the study by deep sequencing normalized with unique cDNA molecular identifiers. General study outcomes and caveats: There was a strong correlation between observed TCR beta diversity and the percentage of naive T cells measured by flow cytometry. Estimates of total diversity from one million sequenced T cells were regarded as lower bounds and underestimates. Because donor CMV infection status was unknown, age-related changes in expanded clonotypes were potentially confounded. As age increased, observed TCR beta diversity per million T cells dropped in a roughly linear way, and a significant reduction was already evident by age approximately 40. Compared with the aged group, the long-lived group had more naive CD4+ T cells, fewer expanded clones and increased TCR diversity, suggesting age selection. Since profiling was done on bulk unsorted PBMCs, naive and antigen-experienced compartments could not be conclusively compared.

The library was prepared using 5' RACE. Instrument on record: Illumina HiSeq 2500. A second PCR of about 6 to 11 cycles was run with a J-beta primer mix and a sample-barcoded 5' primer. Each TCR beta cDNA molecule received a unique molecular identifier from a template-switch 5' adaptor carrying 12 random nucleotides. At least 2.5 million CDR3-containing paired-end reads were obtained from each sample. First-strand cDNA was synthesized from all RNA with the Mint cDNA synthesis kit, primed by a TRBC-specific oligonucleotide. Following uracil-DNA glycosylase treatment, all cDNA underwent a first 18-cycle PCR with the universal primers M1SS and BC2_uni_R. In the source study's methods: Each sample was normalized by randomly selecting 1 million high-quality reads, each carrying a distinct molecular identifier. Reads with shared molecular identifiers were discarded instead of being binned into consensus sequences. MiTCR, run with a Q25 quality threshold and the strictest error-elimination algorithm, handled CDR3 identification, clonotype clustering and error correction. Lower-bound total TCR beta diversity was estimated with a nonparametric unseen species model using Euler transformation. TCRdb applied fastp at Q25 and MiXCR to the public reads, then kept only in-frame beta chains. Rows merge per CDR3 protein into single entries with the most common DNA and genes. TCRdb's processing, not the study's, gives the V and J calls here. For this sample there are 650,000 to 1,000,000 distinct CDR3 sequences; about 45% appear just once. Of the sample, around a sixth falls within the top ten clones.

The CDR3 spans 15 residues, from the cysteine through the phenylalanine. Of the read, only the CDR3 DNA is kept; its 45 bases are in frame from base 1. V has 0 bases trimmed and J has 2 bases trimmed; junction bases matching no gene number 4. From the germline V gene (reference sequence), CDR1 is DFQATT and CDR2 is SNEGSKA. Systemically healthy Caucasian individuals from Russia, 35 to 50 in total and aged about 6 to 100 years, were included as donors. Each donor gave 9.5 to 10 milliliters of peripheral blood, drawn into EDTA-treated Vacutainer tubes. Ficoll-Paque density-gradient centrifugation was used to isolate PBMCs, with at least 7 million per sample. Trizol reagent was used to extract total RNA from the PBMCs, yielding at least 5.5 micrograms per sample. The percentages of naive CD45RAhigh/CD27high T cells were determined by flow cytometry on a PBMC aliquot from every donor.

The sample consisted of blood. The rearrangement combines TRBV20-1 with TRBJ2-7, and 10 junctional nucleotides match TRBD2. This TCR came from a man at least 80 years old in good health. The CDR3 protein is CSARDLAGDTYEQYF. The DNA sequence reads TGCAGTGCTAGAGATCTAGCGGGAGACACCTACGAGCAGTACTTC.